Shown below are 8 T cell receptor beta chains from a single sample sequenced in a study of beta chain features in type 1 diabetes (dated by TCRdb to the late 2010s). Paper-wide results and their limitations: In all four CD4+ subsets, TCRB CDR3 length was moderately but significantly shorter in type 1 diabetes patients.

To prepare the library, the immunoSEQ multiplex PCR assay was applied. All of the isolated RNA was reverse transcribed with the High Capacity cDNA Reverse Transcription Kit, so expressed TCRB transcripts were sequenced. TCRdb took this table from immuneACCESS and kept in-frame rearrangements with V and J called. Such tables lack part of the clones; where checked against another copy, unresolved V genes explain under half of the gap, and the rest is unexplained. The sample table lists fewer than 400,000 clones, approximately 9.9% of them with a count of one. The ten largest clones represent roughly 1% of the sample. No cognate antigen is known for these TCRs. The sample consisted of central memory CD4+ T cells from blood. The receptors here all came from a man aged 25 to 45 with type 1 diabetes.

J is TRBJ2-7 and V is TRBV7-2; 9 nucleotides match TRBD2. The junction had 4 bases not matched to a gene; V was cut back by 0 bases and J by 4 bases. The germline V gene has CDR1 SGHTA and CDR2 FQGNSA. The CDR3 runs to 15 residues. CDR3 DNA: TGTGCCAGCAGCTTAGCTAGCGGGGGACAGTACGAGCAGTACTTC. Protein: CASSLASGGQYEQYF.

There are a few counts of this clone. This rearrangement joins TRBV9 to TRBJ2-3; 7 bases line up with TRBD1. Germline CDR1 SGDLS, CDR2 YYNGEE. The CDR3 spans 15 residues. V shed 0 bases, J shed 6 bases, and the junction held 7 bases outside the gene matches. The CDR3 DNA reads as TGTGCCAGCAGCGTAGTCCCCGGACAGGCTGATACGCAGTATTTT. Protein product: CASSVVPGQADTQYF.

The chain employs TRBV9 and TRBJ1-1; D may be TRBD1 (6 bases). V was cut by 4 bases and J by 1 base, with 17 bases left in between. Germline V gene lookup returns CDR1 SGDLS and CDR2 YYNGEE. This CDR3 spans 16 amino acids. This CDR3 is CASSPQVGGGNTEAFF. The CDR3 nucleotides read TGTGCCAGCAGCCCCCAGGTTGGGGGCGGGAACACTGAAGCTTTCTTT. Filled out from reference TRBV9 and TRBJ1-1, the complete variable domain reads DSGVTQTPKHLITATGQRVTLRCSPRSGDLSVYWYQQSLDQGLQFLIQYYNGEERAKGNILERFSAQQFPDLHSELNLSSLELGDSALYFCASSPQVGGGNTEAFFGQGTRLTVV.

This clone was detected only a few times. The rearrangement uses TRBV27 and TRBJ2-5; TRBD2 matches 12 bases. The J segment lost 5 bases and the V segment lost 5 bases, leaving 3 bases of the junction unmatched. In germline, CDR1 is MNHEY, CDR2 SMNVEV (reference sequence). The CDR3 length is 14 residues. CDR3 in amino acids: CASSPTSGGETQYF. The DNA for the CDR3 is TGTGCCAGCAGTCCGACTAGCGGGGGTGAGACCCAGTACTTC.

This clone was counted a few times. This chain joins TRBV28 and TRBJ1-1; D is possibly TRBD1 (6 bases). From germline, CDR1 is MDHEN and CDR2 SYDVKM. Deletions cut 6 bases from V and 7 bases from J, with 12 bases between. This CDR3 has 12 amino acids. The CDR3 region has the DNA TGTGCCAGCAGAGAAACACAGGGTGAAGCTTTCTTT. This sequence encodes CASRETQGEAFF.

CDR3 in DNA: TGTGCCAGCAGCTTTTGGCAGGGGGATTCACCCCTCCACTTT. It specifies CASSFWQGDSPLHF. This chain joins TRBV7-2 and TRBJ1-6; 7 bases agree with TRBD1. Germline CDR1 reads SGHTA; CDR2 reads FQGNSA. The trim removed 3 bases at V and 8 bases at J, leaving 4 bases unmatched. The CDR3 consists of 14 residues. The full variable domain, rest sourced from reference TRBV7-2 and TRBJ1-6, is GAGVSQSPSNKVTEKGKDVELRCDPISGHTALYWYRQSLGQGLEFLIYFQGNSAPDKSGLPSDRFSAERTGGSVSTLTIQRTQQEDSAVYLCASSFWQGDSPLHFGNGTRLTVT.

This clone has only a few counts. V and J are TRBV20-1 and TRBJ1-1; D remains ambiguous. Germline CDR1 reads DFQATT; CDR2 reads SNEGSKA (reference sequence). Trimming stripped 8 bases from V and 3 bases from J, with 10 bases between. The CDR3 covers 11 residues. The CDR3 here is CSLHRDTEAFF. The CDR3 region has the DNA TGCAGTTTGCATAGGGACACTGAAGCTTTCTTT.

This clone was observed a few times. This chain links TRBV5-1 with TRBJ1-3; D is possibly TRBD1 (5 bases). Looked up from germline, CDR1 is SGHRS and CDR2 is YFSETQ. V was trimmed by 5 bases and J by 3 bases, leaving 12 bases between them. This CDR3 spans 14 amino acids. CDR3 DNA: TGCGCCAGCAGTACAGGAACTCTTGGAAACACCATATATTTT. Its translation is CASSTGTLGNTIYF.